Following are 7 T cell receptor beta chains from one sample sequenced in a study of T cell changes during pregnancy in multiple sclerosis. Assay used: immunoSEQ multiplex PCR; TCRdb lists only in-frame clones, some missing. The data show about 48,000 clones, with about 90% seen just once and around 1.2% held by the top ten. Specimen: CD4+ T cells from peripheral blood mononuclear cells, collected in the second trimester of pregnancy. These receptors were obtained from a female donor with multiple sclerosis, enrolled in a pregnancy study.

This chain connects TRBV27 to TRBJ1-4, with D unresolved. V lost 4 bases, J lost 0 bases, and 6 bases lay in between. The CDR3 sequence is 14 residues long. CDR1 is MNHEY and CDR2 is SMNVEV in the germline V gene (reference sequence). CDR3 sequence: CASSWATTNEKLFF. The CDR3 coding sequence is TGTGCCAGCAGTTGGGCCACAACTAATGAAAAACTGTTTTTT.

The CDR3 sequence is CASSPLQARNTEAFF. CDR3 sequence (DNA): TGTGCCAGCTCACCACTACAGGCGAGGAACACTGAAGCTTTCTTT. The rearrangement joins TRBV18 to TRBJ1-1, with D maybe TRBD1 (5 bases). The V gene lost 1 base and the J gene lost 1 base, with 10 bases spanning the gap. Germline CDR1 KGHSH, CDR2 LQKENI. The length of the CDR3 is 15 residues.

The J gene is TRBJ2-3, the V gene TRBV7-2, with 9 bases identical to TRBD2. Losses at the gene ends were 4 bases for V and 4 bases for J; bases not matched to a gene: 9. The CDR3 covers 16 residues. From germline, CDR1 is SGHTA and CDR2 FQGNSA. The CDR3 region has the DNA TGTGCCAGCAGCTCCGGACTAGCGAATTGGGCAGATACGCAGTATTTT. Residues: CASSSGLANWADTQYF.

The genes are TRBV30 and TRBJ2-5; 7 bases are a match to TRBD2. The V and J ends lost 2 bases and 4 bases, in that order; junction bases with no gene match: 7. Germline loops: CDR1 GTSNPN, CDR2 SVGIG (reference sequence). This CDR3 is 14 amino acids long. CDR3 loop: CAWSKGTNGETQYF. In DNA, the CDR3 is TGTGCCTGGAGTAAGGGGACTAATGGAGAGACCCAGTACTTC.

The chain recombines TRBV27 with TRBJ2-7; D is unresolved. This CDR3 has 15 residues. Germline values: CDR1 MNHEY, CDR2 SMNVEV (reference sequence). Between the trimmed V and J ends, which lost 3 bases and 3 bases, there was a span of 15 bases. The CDR3 spells CASSFSVQSLYEQYF. CDR3 sequence (DNA): TGTGCCAGCAGTTTTAGTGTACAGTCTCTCTACGAGCAGTACTTC.

The chain uses TRBV25-1 and TRBJ1-2, with D possibly being TRBD1 (5 bases). Germline CDR1 MGHDK, CDR2 SYGVNS. The CDR3 consists of 12 residues. V was trimmed by 8 bases and J by 4 bases, leaving 11 bases between them. CDR3 bases: TGTGCCAGCCAGAACAGGTTCTATGGCTACACCTTC. Protein sequence: CASQNRFYGYTF.

J is TRBJ1-3 and V is TRBV7-2; TRBD1 is a possible D gene (6 bases). Germline V lookup: CDR1 SGHTA, CDR2 FQGNSA. The CDR3 covers 13 residues. V gave up 4 bases and J gave up 7 bases, with 11 bases separating them. The CDR3 DNA sequence: TGTGCCAGCAGCTCAGACAGGACGAACACCATATATTTT. This gives the protein CASSSDRTNTIYF.